Listed here is a single TCR beta chain. It has no known antigen specificity. No per-base quality is available; no much larger clone lies one base away. The data are from a study of shared clonotypes between healthy human individuals (dated by TCRdb to 2019 to 2021). About the full investigation: The cohort comprised a couple of women and three men aged 18 to 49 years. For each donor, three plates each were used for CD4 naive and CD4 memory, two plates were used for CD8 naive, and one plate was used for CD8 memory. To estimate repertoire size and how much clonotypes are shared between individuals, the study performed deep sequencing of blood TCR repertoires from roughly five healthy adults. Libraries were prepared and TCR repertoires were sequenced by different laboratories using diverse techniques, in order to increase sequencing depth and limit assay-specific biases. Each donor's leukapheresis produced roughly between about 0.8 and 8.9 billion PBMCs.

The germline V gene (reference sequence) sets CDR1 to MNHEY and CDR2 to SMNVEV. Trimming removed 3 bases from V and 4 bases from J; the gene matches leave 7 bases unexplained. From the cysteine through the phenylalanine, the CDR3 covers 15 amino acids. CDR3 DNA is the only sequence kept; it has 45 bases, read in frame from the first base. General study outcomes and caveats: Pairwise subsampling indicated that sequencing depth was expected to affect the degree of clonotype sharing among donors. The small number of donors limited the genetic and exposure-history diversity represented. Sampling was limited to blood, and TCR repertoires in tissue likely differ from TCR repertoires in blood. Rarefaction of sorted-subset datasets indicated incomplete sequencing despite the large sequencing depth. When a few donors were compared, the shared fraction of clonotypes was around 4.6% for naive CD4, 3% to 4% for naive CD8, 2.3% for memory CD4, and under 0.5% for memory CD8. Larger estimated clonotype richness was generally found for naive subsets than for memory subsets. Higher generation probabilities were observed for clonotypes shared by all four sorted-subset donors than for non-shared clonotypes.

CD8 naive samples were obtained by positive selection for CCR7 among CD45RO-negative cells, yielding a CD45RA+CCR7+ population from which TemRA cells were excluded. The donors were healthy, HIV-negative adults with no recently reported acute infections or vaccinations. Every donor was a Caucasian adult residing in Nashville, Tennessee, USA. After blood collection by leukapheresis, PBMCs were isolated using Ficoll-Histopaque density gradient centrifugation and then cryopreserved in the vapor phase of liquid nitrogen. Analytical flow cytometry was used to check the purity and quantity of each magnetically sorted T cell population. Genomic DNA was isolated from every sorted fraction and measured by UV absorbance on a Nanodrop 2000c. TCR CDR3 regions were amplified from genomic DNA by multiplex PCR using the deep immunoSEQ assay. Genomic DNA extracted from each cell subset was distributed evenly over all wells of several immunoSEQ 96-well plates, and each plate served as one replicate. Each replicate PCR for sorted subsets received approximately 200 ng genomic DNA, equal to roughly 30,000 T cell genomes. Purified libraries were measured with a Qubit 3.0 fluorometer, size-checked on a Bioanalyzer 2100, and measured again with the KAPA Library Quantification kit. A separate single-read 150-cycle Illumina NextSeq 550 flow cell was used to sequence each immunoSEQ 96-well plate. In the paper's pipeline: Because the immunoSEQ output included only junctional sequences and no quality scores, the filtering could not be the same as the filtering used for full-length reads. Sequences were annotated with PyIR, a Python wrapper for IgBLAST v1.9, using IMGT germline references to assign V/J genes and CDR3. Reads were filtered out if the reads had weak V/J assignments (E-value above 1e-6), no CDR3, stop codons, out-of-frame junctions, or ambiguous translated residues. A V3J clonotype was defined by an identical inferred V gene, J gene, and CDR3 amino acid sequence. Percentage overlap between repertoires was computed as shared unique clonotypes divided by the size of the smaller repertoire. RTK rarefaction, the Chao1 estimator, and Recon v2.1 estimates of unobserved clonotypes were used to assess repertoire richness. For all TCRbeta clonotypes obtained by the gDNA method from four donors, generation probabilities were computed with OLGA. As stored in TCRdb, this immuneACCESS dataset retains in-frame rearrangements with V and J assigned. A fraction of the clones does not appear; measured against another copy, unresolved V genes explain less than half of the discrepancy, and the remainder lacks a known reason. That table gives V, J and clone size, and the DNA gave D and trimming. Present in this sample are hundreds of thousands of clones, 85% to 95% of which were seen just once. Together, the top ten hold 0.11% of the sample.

The rearrangement combines TRBV27 with TRBJ2-5, and TRBD2 matches 8 of the central bases. The sample comprised naive CD8+ T cells sorted from blood. The cell subset or site label of this sample denotes: CD45RA+CCR7+. This TCR was recovered from a woman in her twenties or thirties in good health. In nucleotide form, the sequence is TGTGCCAGCAGTTTTCTTAGCGGGATCGGAGAGACCCAGTACTTC. This is translated as CASSFLSGIGETQYF.